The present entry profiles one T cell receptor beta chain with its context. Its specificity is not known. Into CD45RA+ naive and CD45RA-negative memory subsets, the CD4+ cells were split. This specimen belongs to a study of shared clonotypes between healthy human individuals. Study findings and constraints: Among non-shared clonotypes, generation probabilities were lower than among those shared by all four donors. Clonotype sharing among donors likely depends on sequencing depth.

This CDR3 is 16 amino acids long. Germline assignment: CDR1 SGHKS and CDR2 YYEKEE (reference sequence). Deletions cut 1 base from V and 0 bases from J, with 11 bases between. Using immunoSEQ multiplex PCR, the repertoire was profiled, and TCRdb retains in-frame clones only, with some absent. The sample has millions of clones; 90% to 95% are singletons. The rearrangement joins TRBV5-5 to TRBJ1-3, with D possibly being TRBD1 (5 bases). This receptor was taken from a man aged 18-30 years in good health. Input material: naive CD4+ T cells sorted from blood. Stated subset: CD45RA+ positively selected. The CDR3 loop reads CASSLWYRSSGNTIYF. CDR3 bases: TGTGCCAGCAGCTTGTGGTACAGGTCCTCTGGAAACACCATATATTTT.